The present TCR beta chain was sequenced within a study of shared clonotypes between healthy human individuals. This clone came up a few times. Sequencing used immunoSEQ multiplex PCR; TCRdb keeps in-frame clones, though not all of them. This table holds 2 million to 2.5 million clones, 85% to 95% found once. Investigators divided CD4+ cells into CD45RA+ naive and CD45RA-negative memory subsets. Trimming left V 3 bases short and J 6 bases short, with 8 bases between. In germline, CDR1 is MNHEY, CDR2 SVGAGI. This CDR3 region has 13 residues. The TCR originated in a young man in good health. Some clones in this sample may be carry-over from other donors' samples. V gene TRBV6-5 combines with J gene TRBJ1-4; D gene ambiguous. The source material was naive CD4+ T cells from PBMCs. The subset was: CD45RA+ positively selected. CDR3 residues: CASSYRTDEKLFF. CDR3 in DNA: TGTGCCAGCAGTTATCGGACGGATGAAAAACTGTTTTTT.